This passage covers 29 T cell receptor beta chains from one sample sequenced in a study of response to subunit inactivated influenza vaccine. TCRdb independently ran MiXCR on the RT-PCR reads; one entry per CDR3 protein. Of about 310,000 distinct CDR3 sequences in the sample, 20% to 25% were seen once. The specimen comprised PBMCs from blood, sampled 21 months after vaccination. These receptors were collected from a man aged 50 to 69 who received an inactivated influenza vaccine.

A few counts support this clonotype. The chain couples TRBV7-9 to TRBJ2-2; D is perhaps TRBD1 (6 bases). The CDR3 sequence is 14 residues long. Germline-derived CDR1 and CDR2 are SEHNR and FQNEAQ (reference sequence). The V and J ends lost 2 bases and 4 bases respectively, with 8 bases between them. As DNA, the CDR3 is TGTGCCAGCAGCTTAACAGGGCCCACCGGGGAGCTGTTTTTT. Its protein is CASSLTGPTGELFF.

The V call is TRBV5-1, the J call TRBJ1-5; D gene ambiguous. CDR1 is SGHRS and CDR2 is YFSETQ in the germline V gene. CDR3 size: 15 residues. The ends were cut back, 0 bases at V and 2 bases at J, with 9 bases in the middle. The CDR3 loop reads CASSLENPRNQPQHF. The CDR3 nucleotides read TGCGCCAGCAGCTTGGAGAACCCCCGCAATCAGCCCCAGCATTTT. The full variable domain, its missing parts supplied by reference TRBV5-1 and TRBJ1-5, is KAGVTQTPRYLIKTRGQQVTLSCSPISGHRSVSWYQQTPGQGLQFLFEYFSETQRNKGNFPGRFSGRQFSNSRSEMNVSTLELGDSALYLCASSLENPRNQPQHFGDGTRLSIL.

Only a few counts were recorded for this clonotype. V usage is TRBV6-1 and J usage is TRBJ2-3; TRBD2 agrees at 11 bases. The CDR3 sequence is 15 residues long. J was trimmed by 3 bases and V by 5 bases; bases with no gene match: 4. The germline V gene encodes CDR1 MNHNS and CDR2 SASEGT. For the CDR3, the DNA is TGTGCCAGCAGTCGACTAGCGGGAAGGACAGATACGCAGTATTTT. Its translation is CASSRLAGRTDTQYF.

V and J are TRBV7-2 and TRBJ1-4; TRBD1 agrees at 7 bases. Germline assignment: CDR1 SGHTA and CDR2 FQGNSA. With V trimmed by 3 bases and J by 5 bases, 3 bases remained unmatched. The CDR3 loop spans 14 amino acids. DNA for the CDR3: TGTGCCAGCAGCTTTCAGGGGGGAAATGAAAAACTGTTTTTT. Amino acid sequence: CASSFQGGNEKLFF.

This clonotype was detected a few times. CDR3 loop: CASSLTGASYGYTF. The CDR3 DNA reads as TGTGCCAGCAGCCTCACGGGCGCCTCCTATGGCTACACCTTC. The chain joins TRBV27 to TRBJ1-2; no reliable D call. Germline V gene data show CDR1 as MNHEY and CDR2 as SMNVEV (reference sequence). The CDR3 has 14 amino acids. V dropped 6 bases and J dropped 4 bases, with 15 bases sitting between them.

The chain employs TRBV6-1 and TRBJ2-1; TRBD2 matches at 10 bases. This CDR3 region has 15 residues. V lost 7 bases, J lost 4 bases, and 7 bases stayed unmatched. Germline-derived CDR1 and CDR2 are MNHNS and SASEGT. CDR3 protein: CASNRAGGPYNEQFF. The CDR3 bases are TGTGCCAGCAATAGAGCGGGGGGGCCGTACAATGAGCAGTTCTTC.

This clonotype was seen many times. The chain is built from TRBV4-1 and TRBJ1-3; 8 bases align to TRBD1. This CDR3 spans 15 amino acids. Per the germline V gene, CDR1 is MGHRA and CDR2 is YSYEKL. Germline trimming cut 0 bases from V and 2 bases from J; bases unmatched to any gene: 0. CDR3: CASSQDRGPGNTIYF. The CDR3 DNA is TGCGCCAGCAGCCAAGACAGGGGGCCTGGAAACACCATATATTTT.

The chain carries TRBV28 and TRBJ2-3; D remains unclear. The CDR3 covers 15 residues. The ends were cut back, 6 bases at V and 5 bases at J, with 18 bases in the middle. Germline loops: CDR1 MDHEN, CDR2 SYDVKM. The CDR3 sequence is CASSSMPLSLDTQYF. In nucleotides, the CDR3 is TGTGCCAGCAGCTCTATGCCTCTATCCTTAGATACGCAGTATTTT.

This clonotype was seen only a few times. CDR3 residues: CASSRVDEQYF. The DNA of the CDR3 is TGTGCCAGCAGCCGGGTAGACGAGCAGTACTTC. The V and J genes are TRBV7-2 and TRBJ2-7, with D hard to call. This CDR3 is built from 11 residues. V shed 5 bases and J shed 5 bases, with 7 bases lying between them. CDR1 is SGHTA, CDR2 FQGNSA, per germline.

The rearrangement links TRBV5-6 to TRBJ1-2, with TRBD1 as a possible D gene (5 bases). The CDR3 is made up of 14 amino acids. V dropped 3 bases and J dropped 3 bases, with 12 bases sitting between them. Germline values: CDR1 SGHDT, CDR2 YYEEEE. The CDR3 spells CASSSEMGDYGYTF. CDR3 coding DNA: TGTGCCAGCAGCTCCGAAATGGGGGACTATGGCTACACCTTC.

In this sample, this clonotype turned up once. The chain recombines TRBV10-3 with TRBJ2-5; D perhaps matches TRBD2 (6 bases). Germline V gene lookup returns CDR1 ENHRY and CDR2 SYGVKD. Trimming removed 0 bases from V and 4 bases from J, with 12 bases in between. The CDR3 runs 15 residues. The CDR3 spells CAISESRRVGETQYF. CDR3 DNA sequence: TGTGCCATCAGTGAGTCCAGGAGGGTAGGAGAGACCCAGTACTTC.

This clonotype showed up many times. V and J are TRBV20-1 and TRBJ1-4; no firm D call. The V end was cut by 0 bases, the J end by 8 bases, with 7 bases between. Germline CDR1 and CDR2: DFQATT and SNEGSKA (reference sequence). The CDR3 totals 12 residues. CDR3 coding DNA: TGCAGTGCTAGAGATCGGCTGGAAAAACTGTTTTTT. Protein: CSARDRLEKLFF.

The chain couples TRBV4-2 to TRBJ2-5; D possibly corresponds to TRBD2 (5 bases). The germline gives CDR1 LGHNA, CDR2 YNFKEQ. The CDR3 runs to 14 residues. V gave up 1 base and J gave up 3 bases, with 9 bases separating them. CDR3 amino acids: CASSQGRREETQYF. DNA of the CDR3: TGTGCCAGCAGCCAAGGGCGGCGGGAAGAGACCCAGTACTTC.

The rearrangement links TRBV20-1 to TRBJ1-2; D is uncertain. There are 12 residues in the CDR3. Germline V lookup: CDR1 DFQATT, CDR2 SNEGSKA (reference sequence). V lost 5 bases and J 4 bases, leaving 11 bases between the germline ends. The CDR3 sequence: CSAGGVGYGYTF. CDR3 nucleotide sequence: TGCAGTGCTGGAGGAGTCGGCTATGGCTACACCTTC.

The sample holds a few counts of this clonotype. This CDR3 is CASSSLGSGRLNEQFF. CDR3 DNA sequence: TGTGCCAGCAGCTCCCTTGGGAGCGGGAGGTTGAATGAGCAGTTCTTC. The rearrangement links TRBV7-8 to TRBJ2-1, with 9 nucleotides matching TRBD2. Germline V gives CDR1 SGHVS, CDR2 FQNEAQ. V shed 4 bases and J 7 bases; nucleotides not matched to a gene: 11. The CDR3 consists of 16 residues. Full variable domain (missing parts from reference TRBV7-8 and TRBJ2-1): GAGVSQSPRYKVAKRGQDVALRCDPISGHVSLFWYQQALGQGPEFLTYFQNEAQLDKSGLPSDRFFAERPEGSVSTLKIQRTQQEDSAVYLCASSSLGSGRLNEQFFGPGTRLTVL.

This clonotype was detected ten times or more. The CDR3 DNA reads TGTGCCAGCACACCTCTACAGGGCCCACCCGAAGCTTTCTTT. It yields the protein CASTPLQGPPEAFF. The V gene is TRBV11-1, the J gene TRBJ1-1; maybe TRBD1 (6 bases). Germline-derived CDR1 and CDR2 are SGHAT and FQDESV (reference sequence). This CDR3 has 14 residues. V dropped 7 bases and J dropped 8 bases, with 20 bases sitting between them.

The chain couples TRBV11-2 to TRBJ2-5; 12 bases are shared with TRBD2. This CDR3 region has 15 residues. Germline V gene sequence: CDR1 SGHAT, CDR2 FQNNGV. The ends lost 6 bases at V and 5 bases at J; junction bases unmatched: 7. The CDR3 loop reads CASRGLAGPLETQYF. The CDR3 DNA follows: TGTGCCAGCAGGGGACTAGCGGGTCCTCTGGAGACCCAGTACTTC. The full variable domain, completed using reference TRBV11-2 and TRBJ2-5, is EAGVAQSPRYKIIEKRQSVAFWCNPISGHATLYWYQQILGQGPKLLIQFQNNGVVDDSQLPKDRFSAERLKGVDSTLKIQPAKLEDSAVYLCASRGLAGPLETQYFGPGTRLLVL.

This sequence joins TRBV18 and TRBJ2-1; a possible D gene is TRBD1 (6 bases). This CDR3 has 15 amino acids. Trimming cost V 6 bases and J 4 bases, with 16 bases left between them. The germline V gene has CDR1 KGHSH and CDR2 LQKENI. In DNA, the CDR3 is TGTGCCAGCTCCCATCAGACAGGACTGTACAATGAGCAGTTCTTC. Amino acids: CASSHQTGLYNEQFF. The full variable domain, with the rest looked up from reference TRBV18 and TRBJ2-1, is NAGVMQNPRHLVRRRGQEARLRCSPMKGHSHVYWYRQLPEEGLKFMVYLQKENIIDESGMPKERFSAEFPKEGPSILRIQQVVRGDSAAYFCASSHQTGLYNEQFFGPGTRLTVL.

The V and J genes are TRBV28 and TRBJ1-2, with D perhaps matching TRBD1 (6 bases). CDR3 size: 15 residues. In germline, CDR1 is MDHEN, CDR2 SYDVKM. With 2 bases removed from V and 3 bases from J, the gap between germline ends came to 13 bases. The CDR3: CASSLPFGGHYGYTF. The CDR3 nucleotides read TGTGCCAGCAGTTTACCCTTTGGGGGCCACTATGGCTACACCTTC.

The chain is built from TRBV2 and TRBJ1-5; 9 positions match TRBD1. From germline, CDR1 is SNHLY and CDR2 FYNNEI. There are 13 residues in the CDR3. Germline trimming cut 5 bases from V and 7 bases from J; bases unmatched to any gene: 3. The CDR3 DNA sequence: TGTGCCAGCAGTCACAGGGGGCACCAGCCCCAGCATTTT. It encodes CASSHRGHQPQHF.

This clonotype has more than one count but fewer than ten. This chain joins TRBV6-1 and TRBJ2-2; 9 bases agree with TRBD1. V was pared by 3 bases and J by 3 bases, with 8 bases of the junction left unmatched. From germline, CDR1 is MNHNS and CDR2 SASEGT. This CDR3 is built from 17 residues. CDR3 residues: CASSDPRTGVYTGELFF. The CDR3 DNA reads TGTGCCAGCAGTGACCCTAGGACAGGGGTTTACACCGGGGAGCTGTTTTTT.

CDR3 region: CASSQEASGGNEQFF. The CDR3 region has the DNA TGCGCCAGCAGCCAAGAGGCTAGCGGGGGGAATGAGCAGTTCTTC. V is TRBV4-3 and J is TRBJ2-1, with 11 nucleotides matching TRBD2. V lost 0 bases, J lost 7 bases, and 2 bases stayed unmatched. This CDR3 has 15 amino acids. Per the germline V gene, CDR1 is LGHNA and CDR2 is YSLEER.

This clonotype has a handful of counts. The rearrangement uses TRBV27 and TRBJ2-3, with 10 nucleotides matching TRBD2. The J segment lost 2 bases and the V segment lost 8 bases, leaving 10 bases of the junction unmatched. CDR1 is MNHEY and CDR2 is SMNVEV in the germline V gene (reference sequence). The CDR3 has 16 residues. The CDR3 DNA follows: TGTGCCAGCGCGGGTCGGACTAGCGGTTACACAGATACGCAGTATTTT. It translates to CASAGRTSGYTDTQYF.

This clonotype was counted a few times. V and J are TRBV14 and TRBJ2-3; D is perhaps TRBD1 or TRBD2 (5 bases each). The V and J ends lost 3 bases and 0 bases respectively, with 13 bases between them. This CDR3 has 16 amino acids. The germline CDR1 and CDR2 sequences are SGHDN and FVKESK. CDR3 sequence: CASSHNRDASTDTQYF. CDR3 in DNA: TGTGCCAGCAGCCATAACCGGGACGCGAGCACAGATACGCAGTATTTT.

The V call is TRBV6-1, the J call TRBJ2-7; 10 bases are shared with TRBD1. With 5 bases clipped from V and 4 bases from J, the junction kept 8 bases outside the gene matches. The CDR3 length is 15 residues. The germline CDR1 and CDR2 sequences are MNHNS and SASEGT. This CDR3 reads CASSKRTGGQYEQYF. CDR3 nucleotides: TGTGCCAGCAGTAAAAGGACAGGGGGGCAGTACGAGCAGTACTTC.

This clonotype has a handful of counts. CDR3 residues: CASSLSNFGGYTF. DNA for the CDR3: TGTGCCAGCAGTTTATCGAATTTCGGTGGCTACACCTTC. The chain links TRBV27 to TRBJ1-2; D remains unclear. Germline CDR1 reads MNHEY; CDR2 reads SMNVEV (reference sequence). This CDR3 contains 13 residues. Trimming left V 0 bases short and J 7 bases short, with 9 bases between.

The chain uses TRBV4-3 and TRBJ2-7, with 8 bases lining up with TRBD2. CDR1 and CDR2 from the germline V gene are LGHNA and YSLEER. The length of the CDR3 is 15 residues. J lost 0 bases, V lost 5 bases, and 6 bases had no gene match. The CDR3 region has the DNA TGCGCCAGCAGCTGGAGGAGCGGGAGCTCCTACGAGCAGTACTTC. It translates to CASSWRSGSSYEQYF.

In its sample, this clonotype was seen a few times. The chain recombines TRBV4-2 with TRBJ1-5; TRBD1 is a possible D gene (6 bases). V was trimmed by 0 bases and J by 5 bases, leaving 11 bases between them. Germline V gene lookup returns CDR1 LGHNA and CDR2 YNFKEQ. The CDR3 has 15 residues. CDR3 region: CASSQDVGAYQPQHF. In DNA form, the CDR3 reads TGTGCCAGCAGCCAAGATGTGGGGGCCTATCAGCCCCAGCATTTT.

In this sample, this clonotype turned up many times. V gene TRBV7-8 combines with J gene TRBJ1-2; D is uncertain. V dropped 1 base and J dropped 1 base, with 16 bases sitting between them. The CDR3 has 17 amino acids. Germline CDR1 reads SGHVS; CDR2 reads FQNEAQ. The CDR3 sequence: CASSLERARGNNYGYTF. CDR3 in DNA: TGTGCCAGCAGCTTAGAGAGGGCCCGGGGAAATAACTATGGCTACACCTTC.